This T cell receptor (beta chain) was observed in a study of patients and donors after allogeneic stem cell transplantation. This clonotype is medium-sized (0.01 to 0.1%) by share. TCRdb independently ran MiXCR on the RT-PCR reads; one entry per CDR3 protein. The profile covers under 2,500 distinct CDR3 sequences, with approximately 8% appearing a single time and under 35% taken by the ten largest. Germline assignment: CDR1 ENHRY and CDR2 SYGVKD. This CDR3 contains 17 residues. Trimming took off 0 bases at V and 6 bases at J, with 18 bases between the two ends. Sequences were obtained from blood, either unsorted or a sorted T cell fraction (not recorded which). This clonotype was sampled from a human donor who was either an allogeneic HSCT recipient or a stem cell or donor lymphocyte infusion donor (not recorded which). It is not recorded whose cells these are; they may come from a transplant donor. The J gene is TRBJ2-1, the V gene TRBV10-3, with D possibly TRBD2 on 6 matching bases. The CDR3 DNA is TGTGCCATCAGTGAGTCGGTGGGCTCTAGCGAGCGCAATGAGCAGTTCTTC. As protein: CAISESVGSSERNEQFF.